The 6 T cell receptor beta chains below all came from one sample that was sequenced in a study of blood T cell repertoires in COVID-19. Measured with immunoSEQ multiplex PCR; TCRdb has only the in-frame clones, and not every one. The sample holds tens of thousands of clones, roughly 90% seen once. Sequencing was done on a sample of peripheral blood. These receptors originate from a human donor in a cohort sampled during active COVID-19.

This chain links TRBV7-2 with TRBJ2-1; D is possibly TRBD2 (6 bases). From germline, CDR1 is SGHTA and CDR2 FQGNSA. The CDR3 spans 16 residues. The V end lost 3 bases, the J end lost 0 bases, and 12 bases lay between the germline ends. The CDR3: CASSFSVTSSYNEQFF. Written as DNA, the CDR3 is TGTGCCAGCAGCTTCTCTGTGACTAGCTCCTACAATGAGCAGTTCTTC.

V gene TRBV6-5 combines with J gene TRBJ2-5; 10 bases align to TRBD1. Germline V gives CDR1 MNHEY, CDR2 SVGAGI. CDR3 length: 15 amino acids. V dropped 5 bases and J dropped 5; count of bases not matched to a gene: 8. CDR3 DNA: TGTGCCAGCAGTACCGGGACAGGGGTCTGGGAGACCCAGTACTTC. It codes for CASSTGTGVWETQYF.

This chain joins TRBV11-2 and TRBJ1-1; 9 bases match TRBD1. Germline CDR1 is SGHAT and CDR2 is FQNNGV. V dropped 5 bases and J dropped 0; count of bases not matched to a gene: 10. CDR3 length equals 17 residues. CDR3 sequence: CASSPHSRQGVNTEAFF. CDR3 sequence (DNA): TGTGCCAGCAGCCCCCACTCCCGACAGGGGGTGAACACTGAAGCTTTCTTT.

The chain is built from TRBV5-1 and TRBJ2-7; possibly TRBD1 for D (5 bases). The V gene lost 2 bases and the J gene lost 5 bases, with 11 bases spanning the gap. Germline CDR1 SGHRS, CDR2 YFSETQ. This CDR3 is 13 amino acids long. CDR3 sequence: CASSFGQDNEQYF. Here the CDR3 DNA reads TGCGCCAGCAGCTTCGGACAAGACAACGAGCAGTACTTC.

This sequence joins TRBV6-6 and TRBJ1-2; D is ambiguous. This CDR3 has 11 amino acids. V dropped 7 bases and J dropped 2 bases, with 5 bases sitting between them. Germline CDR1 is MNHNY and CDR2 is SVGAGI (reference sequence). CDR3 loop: CASIHNYGYTF. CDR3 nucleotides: TGTGCCAGCATACACAACTATGGCTACACCTTC.

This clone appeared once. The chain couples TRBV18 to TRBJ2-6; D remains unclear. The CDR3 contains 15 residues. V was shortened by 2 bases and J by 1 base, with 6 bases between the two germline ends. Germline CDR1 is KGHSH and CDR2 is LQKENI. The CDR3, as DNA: TGTGCCAGCTCACCATCCGGGTCTGGGGCCAACGTCCTGACTTTC. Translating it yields CASSPSGSGANVLTF.